What follows are 20 T cell receptor beta chains derived from one specimen sequenced in a study of cytomegalovirus exposure and HLA in healthy donors. Assay: immunoSEQ multiplex PCR; the TCRdb copy retains only in-frame clones and omits some. The top ten hold under 0.4% of the sample, which has around 250,000 clones, 90% seen once. The specimen sequenced was PBMCs. These receptors were obtained from a woman under 30 in good health and CMV-seronegative.

The chain has TRBV7-9 and TRBJ1-1; D ambiguous. This CDR3 has 15 amino acids. Germline V gives CDR1 SEHNR, CDR2 FQNEAQ (reference sequence). V dropped 1 base and J dropped 0 bases, with 9 bases sitting between them. The CDR3 loop reads CASSLGSGMNTEAFF. The CDR3 nucleotides read TGTGCCAGCAGCTTAGGGTCGGGGATGAACACTGAAGCTTTCTTT.

V gene TRBV27 combines with J gene TRBJ2-4, with D perhaps matching TRBD1 (6 bases). Germline V gives CDR1 MNHEY, CDR2 SMNVEV (reference sequence). CDR3 length: 15 residues. Trimming cost V 8 bases and J 0 bases, with 14 bases left between them. This CDR3 is CASGTGKLAKNIQYF. CDR3 coding DNA: TGTGCCAGCGGAACAGGGAAACTAGCCAAAAACATTCAGTACTTC.

The chain recombines TRBV27 with TRBJ1-1, with D perhaps matching TRBD1 (5 bases). CDR1 is MNHEY, CDR2 SMNVEV, per germline (reference sequence). With 1 base removed from V and 4 bases from J, the gap between germline ends came to 19 bases. This CDR3 is 17 amino acids long. CDR3: CASSLFVGAGVSTEAFF. For the CDR3, the DNA is TGTGCCAGCAGTTTATTCGTCGGGGCGGGGGTTAGCACTGAAGCTTTCTTT.

This clone was recorded a few times. The V and J genes are TRBV5-3 and TRBJ2-7; TRBD2 is a possible D gene (5 bases). TRBV5-3 is classed as an ORF, of uncertain function. V lost 0 bases and J lost 0, with 13 bases in between. The CDR3 runs to 16 residues. The CDR3 DNA follows: TGTGCCAGAAGCTTGGCCGTCTCTGAGGGCTCCTACGAGCAGTACTTC. This gives the protein CARSLAVSEGSYEQYF.

The V call is TRBV2, the J call TRBJ2-2; 8 nucleotides match TRBD1. Per germline, CDR1 SNHLY and CDR2 FYNNEI. With 7 bases clipped from V and 6 bases from J, the junction kept 7 bases outside the gene matches. There are 14 residues in the CDR3. This CDR3 is CASIIAGGAGELFF. In DNA form, the CDR3 reads TGTGCCAGCATAATCGCAGGGGGCGCCGGGGAGCTGTTTTTT.

This chain links TRBV2 with TRBJ2-1, with 10 bases fitting TRBD2. In germline, CDR1 is SNHLY, CDR2 FYNNEI. V was clipped by 3 bases and J by 10 bases; unmatched bases: 3. The CDR3 is made up of 13 amino acids. For the CDR3, the DNA is TGTGCCAGCAGTGACTCACTAGCGGGGGAGCAGTTCTTC. Protein product: CASSDSLAGEQFF.

This chain links TRBV28 with TRBJ1-1, with 7 bases fitting TRBD1. There are 13 residues in the CDR3. Germline-derived CDR1 and CDR2 are MDHEN and SYDVKM. Losses at the gene ends were 2 bases for V and 6 bases for J; bases not matched to a gene: 3. CDR3: CASSLRGLAEAFF. CDR3 DNA sequence: TGTGCCAGCAGTTTAAGGGGGCTGGCTGAAGCTTTCTTT. The entire variable domain, with the rest obtained from reference TRBV28 and TRBJ1-1, is as follows: DVKVTQSSRYLVKRTGEKVFLECVQDMDHENMFWYRQDPGLGLRLIYFSYDVKMKEKGDIPEGYSVSREKKERFSLILESASTNQTSMYLCASSLRGLAEAFFGQGTRLTVV.

V and J are TRBV19 and TRBJ2-3; 12 bases match TRBD2. The germline V gene has CDR1 LNHDA and CDR2 SQIVND (reference sequence). The CDR3 sequence is 18 residues long. J lost 5 bases, V lost 1 base, and 10 bases had no gene match. CDR3 protein: CASSIVNRLAGARDTQYF. For the CDR3, the DNA is TGTGCCAGTAGTATAGTGAACAGACTAGCGGGGGCGAGAGATACGCAGTATTTT.

This chain joins TRBV19 and TRBJ1-1; D gene unclear. The germline gives CDR1 LNHDA, CDR2 SQIVND (reference sequence). CDR3 length: 11 amino acids. V gave up 5 bases and J gave up 5 bases, with 6 bases separating them. The CDR3 is CASSEETEAFF. CDR3 nucleotides: TGTGCCAGTAGTGAGGAAACTGAAGCTTTCTTT.

The chain carries TRBV6-6 and TRBJ1-2; D is perhaps TRBD1 (5 bases). Germline-derived CDR1 and CDR2 are MNHNY and SVGAGI (reference sequence). The V and J ends lost 6 bases and 2 bases respectively, with 13 bases between them. The CDR3 extends over 14 amino acids. The CDR3 here is CASRYDSLNYGYTF. CDR3 sequence (DNA): TGTGCCAGCAGATACGACAGTTTGAACTATGGCTACACCTTC.

The genes are TRBV18 and TRBJ1-1; possibly TRBD1 for D (6 bases). The CDR3 has 16 residues. Looked up from germline, CDR1 is KGHSH and CDR2 is LQKENI. V lost 3 bases to trimming and J lost 1 base, with 15 bases between them. CDR3: CASSPVPGVGNTEAFF. The CDR3 region has the DNA TGTGCCAGCTCACCGGTACCAGGGGTCGGGAACACTGAAGCTTTCTTT.

This chain joins TRBV28 and TRBJ2-2; D is unclear. The CDR3 runs 12 residues. Germline V gene lookup returns CDR1 MDHEN and CDR2 SYDVKM. V was cut by 1 base and J by 6 bases, with 3 bases left in between. CDR3 protein: CASSLSAGELFF. The CDR3, as DNA: TGTGCCAGCAGTTTATCGGCCGGGGAGCTGTTTTTT. The full variable domain, completed using reference TRBV28 and TRBJ2-2, is DVKVTQSSRYLVKRTGEKVFLECVQDMDHENMFWYRQDPGLGLRLIYFSYDVKMKEKGDIPEGYSVSREKKERFSLILESASTNQTSMYLCASSLSAGELFFGEGSRLTVL.

V gene TRBV9 combines with J gene TRBJ2-1, with 13 bases lining up with TRBD2. The trim removed 0 bases at V and 10 bases at J, leaving 10 bases unmatched. This CDR3 contains 17 residues. CDR1 and CDR2 from the germline V gene are SGDLS and YYNGEE. CDR3 coding DNA: TGTGCCAGCAGCGTAGAGAAGGGACTAGCGGGGACAAGGGAGCAGTTCTTC. As protein: CASSVEKGLAGTREQFF.

The rearrangement joins TRBV28 to TRBJ1-5; TRBD1 is a possible D gene (6 bases). Trimming cost V 2 bases and J 5 bases, with 13 bases left between them. The CDR3 is 15 residues long. Germline V CDR1 and CDR2: MDHEN, SYDVKM. CDR3 sequence reads: CASSLGSRGHQPQHF. The CDR3 DNA follows: TGTGCCAGCAGTTTAGGTTCCAGGGGACATCAGCCCCAGCATTTT.

The rearrangement uses TRBV11-2 and TRBJ1-1, with a possible D match to TRBD1 (5 bases). Per germline, CDR1 SGHAT and CDR2 FQNNGV. The CDR3 runs to 12 residues. With 3 bases removed from V and 3 bases from J, the gap between germline ends came to 5 bases. The CDR3 protein is CASSLTDTEAFF. The CDR3 region has the DNA TGTGCCAGCAGCTTGACAGACACTGAAGCTTTCTTT.

The rearrangement joins TRBV30 to TRBJ1-2; weak D call: TRBD1 (5 bases). The germline V gene encodes CDR1 GTSNPN and CDR2 SVGIG (reference sequence). Deletions cut 1 base from V and 4 bases from J, with 7 bases between. The CDR3 totals 12 residues. CDR3 loop: CAWSDQGYGYTF. The CDR3 DNA sequence: TGTGCCTGGAGTGATCAGGGCTATGGCTACACCTTC.

V and J are TRBV10-3 and TRBJ2-7; TRBD1 is a possible D gene (5 bases). The CDR3 runs 15 residues. Trimming left V 2 bases short and J 1 base short, with 12 bases between. Germline loops: CDR1 ENHRY, CDR2 SYGVKD. CDR3 bases: TGTGCCATCAGTGAGGGGGTCGGACAATCCTACGAGCAGTACTTC. Translating gives CAISEGVGQSYEQYF.

The chain is built from TRBV4-1 and TRBJ2-2, with TRBD2 identical over 10 bases. The junction had 4 bases not matched to a gene; V was cut back by 2 bases and J by 7 bases. Germline V gene lookup returns CDR1 MGHRA and CDR2 YSYEKL. CDR3 length equals 15 residues. The CDR3 nucleotides are TGCGCCAGCAGCCAAAAGCGGGGGGGGAGCGGGGAGCTGTTTTTT. Residues: CASSQKRGGSGELFF.

The chain is built from TRBV5-1 and TRBJ2-7, with 10 bases fitting TRBD1. The V and J ends lost 0 bases and 6 bases, in that order; junction bases with no gene match: 3. Germline lookup yields CDR1 SGHRS and CDR2 YFSETQ. The CDR3 runs to 14 residues. CDR3 residues: CASSLGDRGSEQYF. For the CDR3, the DNA is TGCGCCAGCAGCTTGGGGGACAGGGGTAGCGAGCAGTACTTC. Full variable domain (rest looked up from reference TRBV5-1 and TRBJ2-7): KAGVTQTPRYLIKTRGQQVTLSCSPISGHRSVSWYQQTPGQGLQFLFEYFSETQRNKGNFPGRFSGRQFSNSRSEMNVSTLELGDSALYLCASSLGDRGSEQYFGPGTRLTVT.

The CDR3 nucleotides read TGTGCCAGCAGTTGGGCTGTGAACACTGAAGCTTTCTTT. This translates into CASSWAVNTEAFF. This sequence joins TRBV27 and TRBJ1-1; D ambiguous. Germline loops: CDR1 MNHEY, CDR2 SMNVEV (reference sequence). The CDR3 runs 13 residues. Trimming left V 4 bases short and J 0 bases short, with 6 bases between.